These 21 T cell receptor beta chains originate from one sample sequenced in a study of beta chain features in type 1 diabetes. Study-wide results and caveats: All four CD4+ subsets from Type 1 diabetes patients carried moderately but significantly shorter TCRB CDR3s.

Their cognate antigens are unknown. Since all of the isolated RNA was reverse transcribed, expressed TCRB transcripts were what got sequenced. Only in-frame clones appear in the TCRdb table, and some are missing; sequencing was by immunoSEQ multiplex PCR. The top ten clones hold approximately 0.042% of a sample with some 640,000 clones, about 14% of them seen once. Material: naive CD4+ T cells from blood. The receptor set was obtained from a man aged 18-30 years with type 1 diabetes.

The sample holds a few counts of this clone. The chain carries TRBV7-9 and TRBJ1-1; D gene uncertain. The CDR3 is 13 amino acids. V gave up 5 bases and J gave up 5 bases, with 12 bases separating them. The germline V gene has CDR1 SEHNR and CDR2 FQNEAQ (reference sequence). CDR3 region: CASSAQSMTEAFF. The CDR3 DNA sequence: TGTGCCAGCAGCGCCCAGTCGATGACTGAAGCTTTCTTT.

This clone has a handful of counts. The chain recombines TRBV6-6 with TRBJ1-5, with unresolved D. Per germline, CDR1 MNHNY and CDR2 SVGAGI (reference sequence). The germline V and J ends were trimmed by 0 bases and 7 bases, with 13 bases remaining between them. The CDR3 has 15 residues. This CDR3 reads CASSYSSGERQPQHF. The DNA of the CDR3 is TGTGCCAGCAGTTACTCGTCGGGAGAGAGGCAGCCCCAGCATTTT.

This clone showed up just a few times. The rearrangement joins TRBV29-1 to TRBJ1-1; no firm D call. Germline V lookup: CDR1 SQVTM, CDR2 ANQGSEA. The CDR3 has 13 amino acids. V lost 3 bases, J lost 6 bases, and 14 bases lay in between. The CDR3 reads CSVEVGPHPEAFF. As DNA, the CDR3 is TGCAGCGTTGAGGTAGGGCCGCACCCTGAAGCTTTCTTT.

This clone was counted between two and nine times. Here the CDR3 reads CASSLVGGSYEQYF. In DNA form, the CDR3 reads TGTGCCAGCAGCTTAGTGGGGGGCTCCTACGAGCAGTACTTC. V gene TRBV7-2 combines with J gene TRBJ2-7; a weak D match, TRBD2 (6 bases). The CDR3 totals 14 residues. Germline loops: CDR1 SGHTA, CDR2 FQGNSA. V lost 1 base and J 0 bases, leaving 7 bases between the germline ends.

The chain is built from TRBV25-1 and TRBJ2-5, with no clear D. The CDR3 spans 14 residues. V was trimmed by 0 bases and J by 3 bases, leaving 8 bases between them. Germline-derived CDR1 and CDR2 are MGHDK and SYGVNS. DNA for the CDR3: TGTGCCAGCAGTGAATATGAGGCCAAAGAGACCCAGTACTTC. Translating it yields CASSEYEAKETQYF.

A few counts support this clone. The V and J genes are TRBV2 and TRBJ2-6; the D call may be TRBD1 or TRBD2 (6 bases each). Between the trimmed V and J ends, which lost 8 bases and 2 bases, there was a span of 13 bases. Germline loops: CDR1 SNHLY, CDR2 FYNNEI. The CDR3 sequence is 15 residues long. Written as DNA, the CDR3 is TGTGCCAGCGCGAGGGGGGCGCCTGGGGCCAACGTCCTGACTTTC. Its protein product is CASARGAPGANVLTF.

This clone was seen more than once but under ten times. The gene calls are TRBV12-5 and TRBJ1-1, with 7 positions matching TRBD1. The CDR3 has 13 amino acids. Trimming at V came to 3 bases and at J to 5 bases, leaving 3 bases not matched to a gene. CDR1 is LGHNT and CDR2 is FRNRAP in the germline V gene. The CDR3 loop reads CASGLDRVTEAFF. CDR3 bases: TGTGCTAGTGGTTTAGACAGGGTAACTGAAGCTTTCTTT.

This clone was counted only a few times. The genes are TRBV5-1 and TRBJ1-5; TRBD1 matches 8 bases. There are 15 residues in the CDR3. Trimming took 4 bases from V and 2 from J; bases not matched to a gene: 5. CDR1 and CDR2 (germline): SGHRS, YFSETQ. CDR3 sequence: CASSRTGQGNQPQHF. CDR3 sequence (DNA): TGCGCCAGCAGCCGTACGGGACAGGGCAATCAGCCCCAGCATTTT.

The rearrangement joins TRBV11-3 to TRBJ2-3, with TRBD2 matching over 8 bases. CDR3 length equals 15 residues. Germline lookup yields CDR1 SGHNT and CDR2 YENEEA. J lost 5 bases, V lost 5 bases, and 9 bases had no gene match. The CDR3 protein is CASSVSGGPGDTQYF. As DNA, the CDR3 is TGTGCCAGCAGCGTCTCGGGGGGGCCGGGAGATACGCAGTATTTT.

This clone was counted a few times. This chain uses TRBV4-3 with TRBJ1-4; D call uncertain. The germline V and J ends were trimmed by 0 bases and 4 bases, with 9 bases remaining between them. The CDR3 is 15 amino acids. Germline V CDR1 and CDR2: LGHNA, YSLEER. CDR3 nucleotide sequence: TGCGCCAGCAGCCAAGAAGGGAGACTTAATGAAAAACTGTTTTTT. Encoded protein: CASSQEGRLNEKLFF.

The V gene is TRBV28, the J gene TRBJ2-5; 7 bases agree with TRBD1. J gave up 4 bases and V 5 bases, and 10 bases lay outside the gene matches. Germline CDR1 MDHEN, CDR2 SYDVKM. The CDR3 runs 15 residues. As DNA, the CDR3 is TGTGCCAGCAGTGTCGGACAGGCCACTGGAGAGACCCAGTACTTC. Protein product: CASSVGQATGETQYF.

CDR3 sequence: CASSSNPGPVGETQYF. CDR3 bases: TGCGCCAGCAGCTCGAATCCGGGCCCGGTCGGGGAGACCCAGTACTTC. The gene calls are TRBV5-1 and TRBJ2-5, with D unclear. Trimming stripped 3 bases from V and 5 bases from J, with 20 bases between. This CDR3 has 16 amino acids. Germline CDR1 is SGHRS and CDR2 is YFSETQ. Variable domain in full (rest from reference TRBV5-1 and TRBJ2-5): KAGVTQTPRYLIKTRGQQVTLSCSPISGHRSVSWYQQTPGQGLQFLFEYFSETQRNKGNFPGRFSGRQFSNSRSEMNVSTLELGDSALYLCASSSNPGPVGETQYFGPGTRLLVL.

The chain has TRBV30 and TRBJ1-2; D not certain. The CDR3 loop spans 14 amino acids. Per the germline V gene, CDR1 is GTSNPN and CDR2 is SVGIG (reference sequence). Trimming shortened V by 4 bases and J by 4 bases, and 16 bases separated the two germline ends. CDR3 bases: TGTGCCTGGATGTGGGAGGAACAGCCCTATGGCTACACCTTC. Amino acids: CAWMWEEQPYGYTF.

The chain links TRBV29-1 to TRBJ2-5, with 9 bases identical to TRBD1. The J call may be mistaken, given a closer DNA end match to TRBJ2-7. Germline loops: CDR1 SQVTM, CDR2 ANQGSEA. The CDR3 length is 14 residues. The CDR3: CSVTRDRATYEQYF. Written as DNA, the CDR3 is TGCAGCGTGACCCGGGACAGGGCCACCTACGAGCAGTACTTC.

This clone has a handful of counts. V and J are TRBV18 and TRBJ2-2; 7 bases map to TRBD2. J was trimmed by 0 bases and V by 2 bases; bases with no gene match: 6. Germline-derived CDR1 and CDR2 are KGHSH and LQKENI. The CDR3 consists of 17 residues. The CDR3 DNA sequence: TGTGCCAGCTCACCAGGAGGTAGCGGGTCGAACACCGGGGAGCTGTTTTTT. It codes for CASSPGGSGSNTGELFF. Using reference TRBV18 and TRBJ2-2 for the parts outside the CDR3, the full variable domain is NAGVMQNPRHLVRRRGQEARLRCSPMKGHSHVYWYRQLPEEGLKFMVYLQKENIIDESGMPKERFSAEFPKEGPSILRIQQVVRGDSAAYFCASSPGGSGSNTGELFFGEGSRLTVL.

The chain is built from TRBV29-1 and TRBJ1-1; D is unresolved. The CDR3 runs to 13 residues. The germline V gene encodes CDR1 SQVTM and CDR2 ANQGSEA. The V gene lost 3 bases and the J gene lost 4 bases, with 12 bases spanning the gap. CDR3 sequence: CSVEREWSTEAFF. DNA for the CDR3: TGCAGCGTTGAGAGGGAATGGTCCACTGAAGCTTTCTTT.

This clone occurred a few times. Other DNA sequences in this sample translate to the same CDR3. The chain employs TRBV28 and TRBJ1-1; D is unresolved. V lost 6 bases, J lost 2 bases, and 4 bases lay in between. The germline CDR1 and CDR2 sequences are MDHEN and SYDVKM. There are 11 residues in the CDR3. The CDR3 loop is CASRGNTEAFF. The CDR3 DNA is TGTGCCAGCAGGGGAAACACTGAAGCTTTCTTT.

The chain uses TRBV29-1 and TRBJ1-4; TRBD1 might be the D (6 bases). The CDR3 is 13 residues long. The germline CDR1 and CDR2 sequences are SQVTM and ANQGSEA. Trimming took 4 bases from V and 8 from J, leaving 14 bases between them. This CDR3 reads CSVVRGAGEKLFF. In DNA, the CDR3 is TGCAGCGTTGTTCGGGGGGCGGGAGAAAAACTGTTTTTT.

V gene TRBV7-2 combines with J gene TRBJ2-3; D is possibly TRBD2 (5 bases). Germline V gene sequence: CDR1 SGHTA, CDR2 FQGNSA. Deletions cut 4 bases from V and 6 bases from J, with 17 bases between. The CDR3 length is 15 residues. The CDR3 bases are TGTGCCAGCAGCTCTAGGGTGCAGGAGGCGGATACGCAGTATTTT. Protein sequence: CASSSRVQEADTQYF. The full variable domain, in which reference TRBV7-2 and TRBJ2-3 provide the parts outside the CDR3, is GAGVSQSPSNKVTEKGKDVELRCDPISGHTALYWYRQSLGQGLEFLIYFQGNSAPDKSGLPSDRFSAERTGGSVSTLTIQRTQQEDSAVYLCASSSRVQEADTQYFGPGTRLTVL.

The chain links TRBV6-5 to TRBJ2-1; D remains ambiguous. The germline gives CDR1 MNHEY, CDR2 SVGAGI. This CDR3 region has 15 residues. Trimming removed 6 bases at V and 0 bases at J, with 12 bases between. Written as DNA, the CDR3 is TGTGCCAGCAGCCCCGACTCTTACTCCTACAATGAGCAGTTCTTC. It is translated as CASSPDSYSYNEQFF.

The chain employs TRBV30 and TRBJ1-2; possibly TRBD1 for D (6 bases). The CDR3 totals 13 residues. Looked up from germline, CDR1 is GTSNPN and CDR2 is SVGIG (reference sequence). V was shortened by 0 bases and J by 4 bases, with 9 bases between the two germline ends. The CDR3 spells CAWSVMDSYGYTF. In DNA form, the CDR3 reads TGTGCCTGGAGTGTAATGGACAGCTATGGCTACACCTTC.